This T cell receptor (beta chain) was identified in a study of CD8+ T cells in alopecia areata. Notes on the study in general: Possibly as an HLA-related effect, TCR sharing across patients appeared less clear than in mice. Lesional scalp, notably in alopecia totalis/universalis, had clonality above that of normal scalp.

Trimming removed 4 bases from V and 0 bases from J, with 9 bases in between. Germline-derived CDR1 and CDR2 are SQVTM and ANQGSEA. CDR3 size: 13 residues. RNA was isolated and reverse transcribed to cDNA, the sequencing template. Here immunoSEQ multiplex PCR was the method, and the copy in TCRdb shows in-frame clones only, minus some. The sample has 200,000 to 250,000 clones, 50% to 70% seen once; the top ten hold approximately 0.44%. The study team obtained lesional scalp punch biopsies and peripheral blood from alopecia areata patients. A remark on this clone: Its antigen is unknown.

This chain joins TRBV29-1 and TRBJ1-1; D is undetermined. This material consisted of CD4+ T cells sorted from blood, taken at week 0. The source of this sequence is a human donor with alopecia areata. The CDR3 bases are TGCAGCGTTGCGGGGAAGATGAACACTGAAGCTTTCTTT. Translation: CSVAGKMNTEAFF.